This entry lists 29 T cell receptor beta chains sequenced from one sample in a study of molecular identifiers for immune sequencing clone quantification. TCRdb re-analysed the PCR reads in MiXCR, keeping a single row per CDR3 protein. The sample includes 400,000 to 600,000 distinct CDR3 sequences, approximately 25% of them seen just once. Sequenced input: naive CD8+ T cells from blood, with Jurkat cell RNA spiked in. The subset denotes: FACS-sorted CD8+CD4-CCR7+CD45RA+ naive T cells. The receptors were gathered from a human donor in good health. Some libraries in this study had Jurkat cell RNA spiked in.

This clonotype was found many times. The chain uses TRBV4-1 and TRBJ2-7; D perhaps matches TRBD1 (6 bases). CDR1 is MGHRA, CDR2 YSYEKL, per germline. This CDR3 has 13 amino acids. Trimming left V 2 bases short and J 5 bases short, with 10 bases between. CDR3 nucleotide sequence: TGCGCCAGCAGCCAACCAGGGGTCGACGAGCAGTACTTC. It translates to CASSQPGVDEQYF.

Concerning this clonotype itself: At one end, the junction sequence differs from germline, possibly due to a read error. CDR3 loop: CASSAGQGDERYF. The CDR3 bases are TGCGCCAGCAGCGCTGGACAGGGGGACGAGCGGTACTTC. The chain employs TRBV5-1 and TRBJ2-7, with TRBD1 identical over 10 bases. The CDR3 has 13 residues. CDR1 is SGHRS and CDR2 is YFSETQ in the germline V gene.

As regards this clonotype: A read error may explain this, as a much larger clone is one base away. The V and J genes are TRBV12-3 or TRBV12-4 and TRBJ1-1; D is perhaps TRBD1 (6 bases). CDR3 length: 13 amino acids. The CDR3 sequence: CASTGRGATEALF. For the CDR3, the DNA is TGTGCCAGCACCGGGCGGGGGGCCACTGAAGCTCTCTTT.

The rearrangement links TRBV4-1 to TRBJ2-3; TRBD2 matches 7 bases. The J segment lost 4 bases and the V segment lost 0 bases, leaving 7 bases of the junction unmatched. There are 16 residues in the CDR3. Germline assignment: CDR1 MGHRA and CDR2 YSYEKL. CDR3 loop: CASSQEGGSRADTQYF. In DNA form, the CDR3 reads TGCGCCAGCAGCCAAGAGGGGGGGTCCCGCGCAGATACGCAGTATTTT.

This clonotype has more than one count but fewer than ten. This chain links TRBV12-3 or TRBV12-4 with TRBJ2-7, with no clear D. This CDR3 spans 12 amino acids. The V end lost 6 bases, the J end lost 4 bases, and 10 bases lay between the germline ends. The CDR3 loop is CASSPNAYEQYF. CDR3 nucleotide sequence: TGTGCCAGCAGCCCAAATGCGTACGAGCAGTACTTC.

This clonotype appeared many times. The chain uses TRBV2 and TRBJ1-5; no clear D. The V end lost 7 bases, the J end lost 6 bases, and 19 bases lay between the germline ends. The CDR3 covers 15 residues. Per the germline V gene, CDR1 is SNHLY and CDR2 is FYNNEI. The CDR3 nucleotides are TGTGCCAGCACTGAGGTGGCCTTCGCCAGTCAGCCCCAGCATTTT. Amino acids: CASTEVAFASQPQHF.

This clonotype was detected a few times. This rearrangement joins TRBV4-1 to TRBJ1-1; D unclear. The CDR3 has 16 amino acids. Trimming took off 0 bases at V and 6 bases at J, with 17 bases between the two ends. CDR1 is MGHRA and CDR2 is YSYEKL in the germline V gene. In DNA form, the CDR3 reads TGCGCCAGCAGCCAAGAGAGGACGGAGATGGGTGCTGAAGCTTTCTTT. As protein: CASSQERTEMGAEAFF.

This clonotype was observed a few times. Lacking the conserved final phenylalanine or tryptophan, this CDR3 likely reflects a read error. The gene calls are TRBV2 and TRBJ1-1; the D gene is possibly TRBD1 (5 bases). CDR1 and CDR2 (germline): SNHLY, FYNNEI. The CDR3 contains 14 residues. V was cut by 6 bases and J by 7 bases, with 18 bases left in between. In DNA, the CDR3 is TGTGCCAGCAGCGGGACCTCCGGAGGTAGTGAAGCTTTCCTT. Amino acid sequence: CASSGTSGGSEAFL.

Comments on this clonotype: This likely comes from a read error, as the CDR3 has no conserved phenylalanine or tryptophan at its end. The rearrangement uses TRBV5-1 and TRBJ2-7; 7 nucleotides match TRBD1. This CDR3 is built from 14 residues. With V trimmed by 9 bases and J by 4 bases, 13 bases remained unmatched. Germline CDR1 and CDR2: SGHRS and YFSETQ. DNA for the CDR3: TGCGCCACCCCTAGGACAGGAATCCCGTACGAGCAGTACCTC. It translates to CATPRTGIPYEQYL.

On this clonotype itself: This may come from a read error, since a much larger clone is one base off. DNA for the CDR3: TGCAGTGCTAGAGGGGTGAGGATTATCCCGGCTACGCAGTATTTT. Translation gives CSARGVRIIPATQYF. This sequence joins TRBV20-1 and TRBJ2-3, with D hard to call. V gave up 1 base and J gave up 8 bases, with 19 bases separating them. This CDR3 spans 15 amino acids. The germline gives CDR1 DFQATT, CDR2 SNEGSKA (reference sequence).

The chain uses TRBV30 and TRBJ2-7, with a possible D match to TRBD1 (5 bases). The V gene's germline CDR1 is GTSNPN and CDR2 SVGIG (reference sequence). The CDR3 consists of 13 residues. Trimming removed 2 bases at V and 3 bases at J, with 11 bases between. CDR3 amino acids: CAWSIQQDYEQYF. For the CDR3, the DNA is TGTGCCTGGAGTATACAACAGGACTACGAGCAGTACTTC.

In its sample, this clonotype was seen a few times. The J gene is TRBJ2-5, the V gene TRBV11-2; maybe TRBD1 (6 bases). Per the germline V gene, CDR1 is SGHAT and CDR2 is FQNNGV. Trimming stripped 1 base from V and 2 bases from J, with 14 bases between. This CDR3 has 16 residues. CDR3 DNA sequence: TGTGCCAGCAGCTTAGGAACGACAGGCGTGCAAGAGACCCAGTACTTC. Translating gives CASSLGTTGVQETQYF.

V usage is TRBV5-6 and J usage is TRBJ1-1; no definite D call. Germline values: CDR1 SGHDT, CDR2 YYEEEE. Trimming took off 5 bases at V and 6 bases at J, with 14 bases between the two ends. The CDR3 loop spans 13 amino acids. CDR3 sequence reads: CASSITDSAEAFF. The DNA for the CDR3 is TGTGCCAGCAGTATCACCGACTCTGCTGAAGCTTTCTTT.

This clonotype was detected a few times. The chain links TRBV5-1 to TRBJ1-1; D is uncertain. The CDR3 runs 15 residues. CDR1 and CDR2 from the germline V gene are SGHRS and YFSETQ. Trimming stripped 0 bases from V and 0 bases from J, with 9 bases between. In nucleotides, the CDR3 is TGCGCCAGCAGCTTGGCGGAAGGGATGAACACTGAAGCTTTCTTT. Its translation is CASSLAEGMNTEAFF.

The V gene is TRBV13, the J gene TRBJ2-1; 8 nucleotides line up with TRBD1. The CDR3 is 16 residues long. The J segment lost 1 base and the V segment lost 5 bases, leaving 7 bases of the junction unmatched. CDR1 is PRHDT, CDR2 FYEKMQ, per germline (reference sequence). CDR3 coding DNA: TGTGCCAGCAGCGACGGACAGGGCTGGTCCTACAATGAGCAGTTCTTC. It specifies CASSDGQGWSYNEQFF.

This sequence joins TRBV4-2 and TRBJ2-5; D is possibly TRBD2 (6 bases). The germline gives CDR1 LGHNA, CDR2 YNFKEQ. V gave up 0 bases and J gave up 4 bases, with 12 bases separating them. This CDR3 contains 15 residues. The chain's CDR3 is CASSQDPGGVETQYF. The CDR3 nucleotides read TGTGCCAGCAGCCAAGATCCAGGAGGGGTAGAGACCCAGTACTTC.

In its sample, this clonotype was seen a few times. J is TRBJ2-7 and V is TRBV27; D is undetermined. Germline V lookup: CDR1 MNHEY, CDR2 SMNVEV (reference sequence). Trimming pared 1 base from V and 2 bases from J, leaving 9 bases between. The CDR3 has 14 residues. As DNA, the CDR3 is TGTGCCAGCAGTTTATTGGTGTCAGCCTACGAGCAGTACTTC. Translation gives CASSLLVSAYEQYF.

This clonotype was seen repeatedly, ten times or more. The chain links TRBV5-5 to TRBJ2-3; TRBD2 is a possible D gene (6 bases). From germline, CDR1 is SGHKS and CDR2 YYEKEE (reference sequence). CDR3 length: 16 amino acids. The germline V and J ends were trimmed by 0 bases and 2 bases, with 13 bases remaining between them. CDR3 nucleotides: TGTGCCAGCAGCTTGGTTGTTGCGGGGTCCACAGATACGCAGTATTTT. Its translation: CASSLVVAGSTDTQYF.

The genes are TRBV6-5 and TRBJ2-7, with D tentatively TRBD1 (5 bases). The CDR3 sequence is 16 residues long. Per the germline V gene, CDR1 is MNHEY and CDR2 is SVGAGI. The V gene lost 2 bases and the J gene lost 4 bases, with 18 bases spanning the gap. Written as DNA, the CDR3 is TGTGCCAGCAGTTACAGCCTTGACAGTGCAGCTTACGAGCAGTACTTC. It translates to CASSYSLDSAAYEQYF.

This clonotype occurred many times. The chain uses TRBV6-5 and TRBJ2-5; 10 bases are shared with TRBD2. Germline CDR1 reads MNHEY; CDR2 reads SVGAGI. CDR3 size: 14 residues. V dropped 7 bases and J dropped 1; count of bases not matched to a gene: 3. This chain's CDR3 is CASKLAGTQETQYF. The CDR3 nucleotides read TGTGCCAGCAAACTAGCGGGGACCCAAGAGACCCAGTACTTC.

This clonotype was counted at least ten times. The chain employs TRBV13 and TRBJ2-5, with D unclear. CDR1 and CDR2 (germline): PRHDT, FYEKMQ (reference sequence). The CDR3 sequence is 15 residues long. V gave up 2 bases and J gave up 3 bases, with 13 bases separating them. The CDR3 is CASSLLTGPEETQYF. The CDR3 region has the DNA TGTGCCAGCAGCTTATTAACCGGGCCCGAAGAGACCCAGTACTTC.

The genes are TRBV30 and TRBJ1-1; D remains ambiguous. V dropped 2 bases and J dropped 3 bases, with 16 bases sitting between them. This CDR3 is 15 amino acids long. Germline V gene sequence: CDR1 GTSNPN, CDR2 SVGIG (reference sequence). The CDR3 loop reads CAWSPIDTMDTEAFF. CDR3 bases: TGTGCCTGGAGTCCCATAGACACCATGGACACTGAAGCTTTCTTT.

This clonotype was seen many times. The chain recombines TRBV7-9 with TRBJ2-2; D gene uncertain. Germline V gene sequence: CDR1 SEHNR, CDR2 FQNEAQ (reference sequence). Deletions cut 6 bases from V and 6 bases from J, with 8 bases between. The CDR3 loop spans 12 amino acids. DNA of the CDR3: TGTGCCAGCAGATATGGACCCGGGGAGCTGTTTTTT. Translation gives CASRYGPGELFF.

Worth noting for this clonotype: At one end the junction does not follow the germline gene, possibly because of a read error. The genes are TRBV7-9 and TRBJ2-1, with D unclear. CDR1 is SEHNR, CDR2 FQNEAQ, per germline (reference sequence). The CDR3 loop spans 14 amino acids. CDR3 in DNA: TGTGCCAGCAGCTTGCTAGTCGATCACAATGCGCAGTTCTTC. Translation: CASSLLVDHNAQFF.

In DNA, the CDR3 is TGCAGCGTGCCGGGACAGGGGGCGAATGGCTACACCTTC. Translation gives CSVPGQGANGYTF. The rearrangement links TRBV29-1 to TRBJ1-2; 12 bases agree with TRBD1. V dropped 6 bases and J dropped 6; count of bases not matched to a gene: 5. Looked up from germline, CDR1 is SQVTM and CDR2 is ANQGSEA. The length of the CDR3 is 13 residues.

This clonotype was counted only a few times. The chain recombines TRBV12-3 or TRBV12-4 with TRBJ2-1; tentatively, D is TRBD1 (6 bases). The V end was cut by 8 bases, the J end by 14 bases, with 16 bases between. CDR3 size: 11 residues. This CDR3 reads CASLSGEGEFF. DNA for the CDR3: TGTGCCAGCCTGAGCGGAGAGGGGGAGTTCTTC.

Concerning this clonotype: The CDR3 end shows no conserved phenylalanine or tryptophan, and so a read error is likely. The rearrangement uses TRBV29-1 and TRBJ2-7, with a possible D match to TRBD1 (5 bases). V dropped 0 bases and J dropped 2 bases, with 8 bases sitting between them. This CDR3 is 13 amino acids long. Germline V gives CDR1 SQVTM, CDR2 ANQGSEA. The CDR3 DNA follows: TGCAGCGTTGAAGAAGACAGCACCTACGAGCAGTACCTC. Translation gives CSVEEDSTYEQYL.

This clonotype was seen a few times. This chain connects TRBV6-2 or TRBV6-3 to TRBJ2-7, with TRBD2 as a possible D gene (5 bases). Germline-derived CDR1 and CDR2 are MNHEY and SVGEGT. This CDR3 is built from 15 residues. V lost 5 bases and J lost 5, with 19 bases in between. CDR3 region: CASSHVGLVGHEQYF. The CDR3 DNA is TGTGCCAGCAGTCACGTAGGACTTGTAGGACACGAGCAGTACTTC.

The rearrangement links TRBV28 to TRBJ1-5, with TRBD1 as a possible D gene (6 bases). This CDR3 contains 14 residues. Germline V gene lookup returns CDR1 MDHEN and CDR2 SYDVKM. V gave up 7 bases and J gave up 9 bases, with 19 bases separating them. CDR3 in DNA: TGTGCCAGCACCCCAGGACAGTCGGATCTGCCCCAGCATTTT. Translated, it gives CASTPGQSDLPQHF.